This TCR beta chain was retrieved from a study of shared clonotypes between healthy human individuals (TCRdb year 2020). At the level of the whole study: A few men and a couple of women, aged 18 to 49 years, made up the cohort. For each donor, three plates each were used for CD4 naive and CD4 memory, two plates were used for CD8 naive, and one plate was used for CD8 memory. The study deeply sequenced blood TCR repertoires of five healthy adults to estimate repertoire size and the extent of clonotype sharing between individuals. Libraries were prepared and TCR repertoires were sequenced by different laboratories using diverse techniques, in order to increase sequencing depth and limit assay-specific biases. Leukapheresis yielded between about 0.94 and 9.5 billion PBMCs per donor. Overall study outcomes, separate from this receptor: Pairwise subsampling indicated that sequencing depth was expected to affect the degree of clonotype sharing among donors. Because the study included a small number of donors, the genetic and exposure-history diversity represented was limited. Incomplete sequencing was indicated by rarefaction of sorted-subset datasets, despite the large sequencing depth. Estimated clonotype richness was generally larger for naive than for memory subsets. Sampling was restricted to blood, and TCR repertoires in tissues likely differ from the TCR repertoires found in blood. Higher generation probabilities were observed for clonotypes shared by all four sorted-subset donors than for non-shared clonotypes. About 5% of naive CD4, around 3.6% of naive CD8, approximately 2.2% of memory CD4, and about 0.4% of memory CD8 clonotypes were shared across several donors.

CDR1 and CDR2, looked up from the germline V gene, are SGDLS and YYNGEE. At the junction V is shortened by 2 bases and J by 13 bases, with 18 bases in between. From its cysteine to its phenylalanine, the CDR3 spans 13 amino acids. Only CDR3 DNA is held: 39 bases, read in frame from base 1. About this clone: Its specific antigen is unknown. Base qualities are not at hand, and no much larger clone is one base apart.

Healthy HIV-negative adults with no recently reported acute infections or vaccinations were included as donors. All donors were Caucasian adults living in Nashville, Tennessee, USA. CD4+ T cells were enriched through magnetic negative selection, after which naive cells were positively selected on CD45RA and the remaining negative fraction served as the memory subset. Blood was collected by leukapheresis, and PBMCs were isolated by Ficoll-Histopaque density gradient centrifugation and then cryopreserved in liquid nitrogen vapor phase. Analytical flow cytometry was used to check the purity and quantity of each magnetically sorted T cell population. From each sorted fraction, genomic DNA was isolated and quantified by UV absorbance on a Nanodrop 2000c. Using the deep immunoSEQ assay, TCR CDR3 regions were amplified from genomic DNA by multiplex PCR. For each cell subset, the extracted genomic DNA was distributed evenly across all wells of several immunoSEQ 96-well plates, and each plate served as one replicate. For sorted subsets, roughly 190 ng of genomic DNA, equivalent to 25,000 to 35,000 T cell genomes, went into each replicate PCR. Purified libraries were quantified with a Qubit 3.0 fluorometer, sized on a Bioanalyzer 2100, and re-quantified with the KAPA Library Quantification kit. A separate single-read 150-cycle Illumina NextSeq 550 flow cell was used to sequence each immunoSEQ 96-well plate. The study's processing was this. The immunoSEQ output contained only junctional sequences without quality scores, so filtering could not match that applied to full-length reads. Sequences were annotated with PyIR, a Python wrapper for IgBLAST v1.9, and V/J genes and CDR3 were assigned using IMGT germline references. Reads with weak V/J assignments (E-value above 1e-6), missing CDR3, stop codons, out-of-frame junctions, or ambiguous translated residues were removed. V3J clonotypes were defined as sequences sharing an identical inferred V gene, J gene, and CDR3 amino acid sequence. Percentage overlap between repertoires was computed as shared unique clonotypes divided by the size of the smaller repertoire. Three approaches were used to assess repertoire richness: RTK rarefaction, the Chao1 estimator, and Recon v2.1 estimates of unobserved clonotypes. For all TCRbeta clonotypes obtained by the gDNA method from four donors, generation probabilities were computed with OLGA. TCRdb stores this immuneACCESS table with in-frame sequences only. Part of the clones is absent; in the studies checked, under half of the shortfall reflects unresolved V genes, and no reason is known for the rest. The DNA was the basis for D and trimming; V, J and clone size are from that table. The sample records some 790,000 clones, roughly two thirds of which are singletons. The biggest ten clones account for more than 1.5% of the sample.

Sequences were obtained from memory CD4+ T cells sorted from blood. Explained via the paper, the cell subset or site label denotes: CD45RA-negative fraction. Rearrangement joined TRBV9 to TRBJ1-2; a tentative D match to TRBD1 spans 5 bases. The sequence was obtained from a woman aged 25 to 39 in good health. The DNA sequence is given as TGTGCCAGCAGCGTCTCGGGGACGGTGAGACGCACCTTC. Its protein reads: CASSVSGTVRRTF.